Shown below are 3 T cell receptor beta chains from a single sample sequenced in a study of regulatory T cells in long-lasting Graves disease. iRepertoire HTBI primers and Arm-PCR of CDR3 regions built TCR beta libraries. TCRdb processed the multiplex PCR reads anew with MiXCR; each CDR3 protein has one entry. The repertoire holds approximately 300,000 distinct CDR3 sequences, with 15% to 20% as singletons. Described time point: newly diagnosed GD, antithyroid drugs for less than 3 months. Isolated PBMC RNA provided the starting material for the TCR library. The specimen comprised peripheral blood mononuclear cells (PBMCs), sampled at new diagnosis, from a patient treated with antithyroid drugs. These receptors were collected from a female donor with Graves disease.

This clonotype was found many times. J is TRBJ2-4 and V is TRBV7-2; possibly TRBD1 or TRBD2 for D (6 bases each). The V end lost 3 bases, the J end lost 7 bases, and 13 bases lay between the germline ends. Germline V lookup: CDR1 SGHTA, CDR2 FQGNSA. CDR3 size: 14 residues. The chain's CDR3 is CASSFGGFGNIQYF. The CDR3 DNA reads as TGTGCCAGCAGCTTCGGGGGCTTCGGGAACATTCAGTACTTC.

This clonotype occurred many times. CDR3: CASSLGRGQETQYF. CDR3 DNA: TGTGCCAGCAGTTTAGGTCGCGGACAAGAGACCCAGTACTTC. The rearrangement joins TRBV28 to TRBJ2-5; no clear D gene. The CDR3 has 14 amino acids. Trimming removed 2 bases from V and 2 bases from J, with 9 bases in between. Germline CDR1 and CDR2: MDHEN and SYDVKM.

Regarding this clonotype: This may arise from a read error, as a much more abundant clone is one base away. CDR3 amino acids: CASQDRGMIGSDQPQHF. The CDR3 nucleotides are TGTGCTAGTCAAGACAGGGGGATGATCGGGAGCGATCAGCCCCAGCATTTT. The chain is built from TRBV12-5 and TRBJ1-5; 9 bases align to TRBD1. This CDR3 spans 17 amino acids. The germline V gene has CDR1 LGHNT and CDR2 FRNRAP. The J segment lost 5 bases and the V segment lost 8 bases, leaving 16 bases of the junction unmatched.